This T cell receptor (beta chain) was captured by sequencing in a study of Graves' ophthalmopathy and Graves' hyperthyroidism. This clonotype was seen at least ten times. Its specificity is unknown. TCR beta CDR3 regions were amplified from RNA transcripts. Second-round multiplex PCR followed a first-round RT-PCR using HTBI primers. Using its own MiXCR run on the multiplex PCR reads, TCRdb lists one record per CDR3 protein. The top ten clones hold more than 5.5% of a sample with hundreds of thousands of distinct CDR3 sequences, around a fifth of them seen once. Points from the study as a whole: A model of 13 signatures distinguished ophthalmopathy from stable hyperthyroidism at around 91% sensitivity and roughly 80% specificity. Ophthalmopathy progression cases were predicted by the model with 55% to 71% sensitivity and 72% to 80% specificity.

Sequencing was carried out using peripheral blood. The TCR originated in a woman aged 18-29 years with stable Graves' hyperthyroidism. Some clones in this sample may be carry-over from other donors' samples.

The CDR3, as DNA: TGTGCTAGTGCCCCCACCCCCGGGGAGCTGTTTTTT. Residues: CASAPTPGELFF. The chain carries TRBV12-5 and TRBJ2-2; no firm D call. Trimming pared 7 bases from V and 6 bases from J, leaving 9 bases between. Germline CDR1 is LGHNT and CDR2 is FRNRAP. This CDR3 has 12 residues.